Listed below are T cell receptor beta chains from one sample, sequenced in a study of cytomegalovirus exposure and HLA in healthy donors. Using immunoSEQ multiplex PCR, the repertoire was profiled, and TCRdb retains in-frame clones only, with some absent. The sample consists of 180,000 or so clones, roughly 9.4% of them appearing once. Material for sequencing was PBMCs. These TCRs come from a woman aged 25 to 45 in good health and CMV-seropositive. The CDR3 runs from the conserved cysteine through the conserved F or W. Fields, in order: J gene, clone size, V gene, D gene, CDR3 DNA, CDR3 protein. D genes are given only for firm matches. The size field is filled for only some rows; it gives once, few, many or a size class.

TRBJ2-5 | few | TRBV6-5 | NA | TGTGCCAGCAGCCCCTCCCCCACCCGGGGGACCCAGTACTTC | CASSPSPTRGTQYF
TRBJ2-5 | NA | TRBV5-1 | TRBD2 | TGCGCCAGCAGCTTGACGACTAGCGGAGTCCAAGAGACCCAGTACTTC | CASSLTTSGVQETQYF
TRBJ1-5 | few | TRBV15 | NA | TGTGCCACCAGCAGAGATGGGCCCTATCAGCCCCAGCATTTT | CATSRDGPYQPQHF
TRBJ2-1 | few | TRBV6-1 | TRBD2 | TGTGCCAGCAGGGGGGGTGGGACTAGCTACAATGAGCAGTTCTTC | CASRGGGTSYNEQFF
TRBJ2-5 | NA | TRBV9 | NA | TGTGCCAGCAGCACAGGGATCCAAGAGACCCAGTACTTC | CASSTGIQETQYF
TRBJ2-1 | NA | TRBV9 | TRBD2 | TGTGCCAGCAGCGTAGGTGGCGGAAGCGGGGTATTCTATGAGCAGTTCTTC | CASSVGGGSGVFYEQFF
TRBJ1-5 | NA | TRBV5-1 | NA | TGCGCCAGCAGCTTGGTGGGCCCCCATCAGCCCCAGCATTTT | CASSLVGPHQPQHF
TRBJ2-1 | few | TRBV7-9 | TRBD2 | TGTGCCAGCAGCCCGGGGACTAGCGGCTCCTACAATGAGCAGTTCTTC | CASSPGTSGSYNEQFF
TRBJ1-2 | NA | TRBV6-5 | NA | TGTGCCAGCAGTCCTTTCTTAGACAGTTATGGCTACACCTTC | CASSPFLDSYGYTF
TRBJ1-2 | NA | TRBV6-5 | NA | TGTGCCGGCAGTTACTCGACAGGCTCCTATGAAGGCTACACCTTC | CAGSYSTGSYEGYTF
TRBJ2-3 | few | TRBV5-1 | NA | TGCGCCAGCAGCTCTTTGACAAGGTCCGATACGCAGTATTTT | CASSSLTRSDTQYF
TRBJ2-7 | few | TRBV5-1 | TRBD2 | TGCGCCAGCAGCTCAACTAGCGGGAGCGAGCAGTACTTC | CASSSTSGSEQYF
TRBJ1-5 | NA | TRBV7-9 | NA | TGTGCCAGCAGCCCGGCGGGGCTCAATCAGCCCCAGCATTTT | CASSPAGLNQPQHF
TRBJ1-5 | few | TRBV19 | NA | TGTGCCAGTAGTATAGGTCCAGGGGTTGAGGCCCAGCATTTT | CASSIGPGVEAQHF
TRBJ2-5 | few | TRBV19 | NA | TGTGCCAGTAGTATTGGTCTAACGAGAACCCAGTACTTC | CASSIGLTRTQYF
TRBJ2-3 | many | TRBV7-9 | TRBD1 | TGTGCCAGCAGCCTGGGGACAGGAGATACGCAGTATTTT | CASSLGTGDTQYF
TRBJ2-1 | few | TRBV27 | TRBD2 | TGTGCCAGCCGCCAGGACGGGACTAGCGGGATCGGGGGAGGCAATGAGCAGTTCTTC | CASRQDGTSGIGGGNEQFF
TRBJ1-1 | few | TRBV5-6 | TRBD1 | TGTGCCAGCAGCCTAACAGGGGTGACTGAAGCTTTCTTT | CASSLTGVTEAFF
TRBJ2-5 | many | TRBV5-1 | TRBD2 | TGCGCCAGCTCCGAATCGGGGAGGGATTTCCAAGAGACCCAGTACTTC | CASSESGRDFQETQYF
TRBJ2-7 | NA | TRBV5-6 | TRBD2 | TGTGCCAGCAGCTTCCTTGGTAGGGCGTCTAGCGGGAGAGGGGACGAGCAGTACTTC | CASSFLGRASSGRGDEQYF
TRBJ2-5 | few | TRBV27 | TRBD2 | TGTGCCAGCAGTTTATCGACTAGCTTCATGGAGACCCAGTACTTC | CASSLSTSFMETQYF
TRBJ2-3 | few | TRBV6-1 | NA | TGTGCCAGCAGTCGTAGCGGAAGCACAGATACGCAGTATTTT | CASSRSGSTDTQYF
TRBJ2-7 | once | TRBV11-3 | TRBD2 | TGTGCCAGCAGCTTACCCCTAAGCGGGGCTGTTTGCGAGCAGTACTTC | CASSLPLSGAVCEQYF
TRBJ2-2 | NA | TRBV7-2 | TRBD2 | TGTGCCAGCAGCTTAGGACTAGCGACCGGGGAGCTGTTTTTT | CASSLGLATGELFF
TRBJ1-1 | NA | TRBV5-1 | NA | TGCGCCAGCAGCTTGCCGGGGGGCACTGAAGCTTTCTTT | CASSLPGGTEAFF
TRBJ1-4 | few | TRBV5-1 | NA | TGCGCCAGCAGCCCAGGGGCAACTAATGAAAAACTGTTTTTT | CASSPGATNEKLFF
TRBJ1-4 | few | TRBV6-6 | NA | TGTGCCAGCAGTTACTCGAAAAGAGATAATGAAAAACTGTTTTTT | CASSYSKRDNEKLFF
TRBJ2-7 | few | TRBV19 | TRBD1 | TGTGCCAGTAGTATCGGACAGGGGGCTTACGAGCAGTACTTC | CASSIGQGAYEQYF
TRBJ2-5 | NA | TRBV20-1 | TRBD1 | TGCAGTACGGACAGGCCGGAGACCCAGTACTTC | CSTDRPETQYF
TRBJ2-7 | few | TRBV6-5 | TRBD1 | TGTGCCAGCAGCGACAGGGTCTCCTACGAGCAGTACTTC | CASSDRVSYEQYF
TRBJ2-3 | few | TRBV7-2 | NA | TGTGCCAGCAGCCCCACGTGGCTAGCGAGGTCAGATACGCAGTATTTT | CASSPTWLARSDTQYF
TRBJ2-7 | few | TRBV7-3 | TRBD2 | TGTGCCAGCAGCCCGGGACTAGCGTCCTACGAGCAGTACTTC | CASSPGLASYEQYF
TRBJ2-6 | NA | TRBV6-6 | TRBD1 | TGTGCCAGCAGTCGGACAGGGCAAGGTGGGGCCAACGTCCTGACTTTC | CASSRTGQGGANVLTF
TRBJ1-1 | NA | TRBV7-9 | TRBD1 | TGTGCCAGCAGCTTGGACAGGGCTGAAGCTTTCTTT | CASSLDRAEAFF
TRBJ2-7 | NA | TRBV30 | NA | TGTGCCTGGAGTGGGGTAGGGAGCTCCTACGAGCAGTACTTC | CAWSGVGSSYEQYF
TRBJ1-2 | few | TRBV9 | TRBD1 | TGTGCCAGCAGCACGACAGGGGCTAGTGGCTACACCTTC | CASSTTGASGYTF
TRBJ2-1 | few | TRBV7-3 | TRBD2 | TGTGCCAGCAGCCCCTCTAGCGGGAGGATGCCAGATGAGCAGTTCTTC | CASSPSSGRMPDEQFF
TRBJ2-5 | NA | TRBV6-5 | NA | TGTGCCAGCAGTTACTCCTACAGCCGCCGGCAGACCCAGTACTTC | CASSYSYSRRQTQYF
TRBJ2-1 | NA | TRBV27 | TRBD2 | TGTGCCAGCATGGCGGGAGGGAACAATGAGCAGTTCTTC | CASMAGGNNEQFF
TRBJ2-7 | few | TRBV10-3 | TRBD1 | TGTGCCATCAGTGGGGACAGCACCTACGAGCAGTACTTC | CAISGDSTYEQYF
TRBJ2-5 | NA | TRBV11-2 | TRBD2 | TGTGCCAGCAGCTTTCTAGCGGGAGGGCTCGAGACCCAGTACTTC | CASSFLAGGLETQYF
TRBJ2-7 | few | TRBV19 | NA | TGTGCCAGTAGCGGACAGATCTACGAGCAGTACTTC | CASSGQIYEQYF
TRBJ2-1 | few | TRBV11-2 | NA | TGTGCCAGCAGCTTAGCGACTAGCTACAATGAGCAGTTCTTC | CASSLATSYNEQFF
TRBJ1-6 | NA | TRBV4-2 | TRBD1 | TGTGCCAGCAGCCCGGGGGGAAACAGGGGGAATTCACCCCTCCACTTT | CASSPGGNRGNSPLHF
TRBJ2-1 | few | TRBV2 | NA | TGTGCCAGCAGTGAACTAGGTAGCGGAAACAATGAGCAGTTCTTC | CASSELGSGNNEQFF
TRBJ2-5 | few | TRBV4-1 | NA | TGCGCCAGCAGCCAACCTCCAGGGTTAGAGGAGACCCAGTACTTC | CASSQPPGLEETQYF
TRBJ1-2 | few | TRBV15 | NA | TGTGCCACCAGCAGAGCGAGGCAGAATGGCTACACCTTC | CATSRARQNGYTF
TRBJ2-5 | few | TRBV9 | TRBD2 | TGTGCCAGCAGCGCCACAGGAATGACTAGCGGGAGGCCAGAGACCCAGTACTTC | CASSATGMTSGRPETQYF